A selection of T cell receptor beta chains follows, all from one sample in a study of immune evolution from preneoplasia to lung adenocarcinoma. Produced via immunoSEQ multiplex PCR; TCRdb's table is partial and in-frame only. This sample yields about 6,600 clones, of which around three quarters are seen a single time; 6.5% belongs to the top ten. The sequenced sample consisted of FFPE lung adenocarcinoma in situ tissue. The source of these receptors is a person aged 55 to 79 with lung adenocarcinoma. The CDR3 runs from the conserved cysteine through the conserved F or W. D genes are given only for firm matches. Size values are once, few and many counts, or a class for expanded clones, and some rows have none.

few TRBD2 TRBJ2-1 TRBV5-1 TGCGCCAGCAGCTTGGTAGCGGGGGAATGGAGTGAGCAGTTCTTC CASSLVAGEWSEQFF
NA TRBD1 TRBJ2-7 TRBV28 TGTGCCAGCAGTCCTCCCCCCGGGACAGGGGGCTACGAGCAGTACTTC CASSPPPGTGGYEQYF
once TRBD2 TRBJ2-3 TRBV2 TGTGCCAGCAGTGAAAGGGGTCTAGCGGCAAGCACAGATACGCAGTATTTT CASSERGLAASTDTQYF
NA TRBD2 TRBJ2-3 TRBV25-1 TGTGCCAGCAGTTTGACTAGCGGGGGGTTACATACGCAGTATTTT CASSLTSGGLHTQYF
few TRBD2 TRBJ2-1 TRBV28 TGTGCCAGCAAAGACGGGGGGGCCCAGAATGAGCAGTTCTTC CASKDGGAQNEQFF
NA NA TRBJ2-2 TRBV19 TGTGCCAGTAGTCAGAGGGGCGGGGAGCTGTTTTTT CASSQRGGELFF
NA NA TRBJ1-1 TRBV15 TGTGCCACCAGCAGAGATCATGTGGGGGGGAGGACTGAAGCTTTCTTT CATSRDHVGGRTEAFF
NA TRBD2 TRBJ2-5 TRBV7-3 TGTGCCAGCAGCTTAAACTCGCGGGGGGCCCAAGAGACCCAGTACTTC CASSLNSRGAQETQYF
few NA TRBJ1-3 TRBV5-4 TGTGCCAGCAGCTTGCGTGGGTTCAAAAACACCATATATTTT CASSLRGFKNTIYF
NA TRBD1 TRBJ1-2 TRBV30 TGTGCCTGGAACCCGGGACAGGGCTTTGGCTACACCTTC CAWNPGQGFGYTF
NA NA TRBJ1-6 TRBV9 TGTGCCAGCAGCGTGTCAGGAGGATTAAATTCACCCCTCCACTTT CASSVSGGLNSPLHF